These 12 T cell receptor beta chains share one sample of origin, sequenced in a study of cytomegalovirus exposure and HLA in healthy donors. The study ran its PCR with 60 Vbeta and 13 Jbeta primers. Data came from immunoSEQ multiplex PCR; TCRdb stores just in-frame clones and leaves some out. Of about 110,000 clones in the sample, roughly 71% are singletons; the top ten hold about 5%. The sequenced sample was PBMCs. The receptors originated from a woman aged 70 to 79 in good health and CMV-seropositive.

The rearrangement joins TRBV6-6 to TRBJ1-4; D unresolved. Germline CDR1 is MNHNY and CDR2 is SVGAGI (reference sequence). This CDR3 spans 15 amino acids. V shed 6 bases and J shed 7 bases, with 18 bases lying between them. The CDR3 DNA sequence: TGTGCCAGCAGCCCGCAGGAGGGCCGTTCTGAAAAACTGTTTTTT. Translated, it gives CASSPQEGRSEKLFF.

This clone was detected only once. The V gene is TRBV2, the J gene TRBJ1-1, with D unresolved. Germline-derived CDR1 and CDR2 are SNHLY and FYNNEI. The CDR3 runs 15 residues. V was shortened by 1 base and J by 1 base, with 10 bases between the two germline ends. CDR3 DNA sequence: TGTGCCAGCAGTGAAGAGGCGGACTCGAACACTGAAGCTTTCTTT. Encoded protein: CASSEEADSNTEAFF. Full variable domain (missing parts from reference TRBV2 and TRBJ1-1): EPEVTQTPSHQVTQMGQEVILRCVPISNHLYFYWYRQILGQKVEFLVSFYNNEISEKSEIFDDQFSVERPDGSNFTLKIRSTKLEDSAMYFCASSEEADSNTEAFFGQGTRLTVV.

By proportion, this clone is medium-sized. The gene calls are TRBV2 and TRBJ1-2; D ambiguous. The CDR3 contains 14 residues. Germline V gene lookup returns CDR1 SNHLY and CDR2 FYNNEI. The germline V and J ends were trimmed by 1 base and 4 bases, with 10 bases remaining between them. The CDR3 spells CASSEVTASYGYTF. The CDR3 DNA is TGTGCCAGCAGTGAAGTAACAGCCTCCTATGGCTACACCTTC.

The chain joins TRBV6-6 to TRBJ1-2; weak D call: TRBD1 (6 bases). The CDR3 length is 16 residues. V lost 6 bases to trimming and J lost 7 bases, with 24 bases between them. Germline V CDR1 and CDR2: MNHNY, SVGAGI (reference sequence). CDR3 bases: TGTGCCAGCAGCCCGGTAGGGACACCGCGAACGAGTGGCTACACCTTC. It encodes CASSPVGTPRTSGYTF.

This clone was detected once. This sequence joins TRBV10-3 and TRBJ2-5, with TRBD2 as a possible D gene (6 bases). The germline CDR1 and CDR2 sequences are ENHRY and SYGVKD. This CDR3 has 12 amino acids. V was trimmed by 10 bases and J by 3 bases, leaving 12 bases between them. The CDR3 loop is CATRELEETQYF. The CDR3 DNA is TGTGCCACCCGGGAGCTTGAAGAGACCCAGTACTTC.

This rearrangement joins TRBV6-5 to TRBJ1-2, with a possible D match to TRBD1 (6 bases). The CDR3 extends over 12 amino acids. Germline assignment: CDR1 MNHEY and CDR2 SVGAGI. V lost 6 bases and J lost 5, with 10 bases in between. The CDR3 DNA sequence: TGTGCCAGCAGGAGGGACAAATATGGCTACACCTTC. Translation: CASRRDKYGYTF.

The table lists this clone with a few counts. CDR3 bases: TGTGCCAGCAGCCTGAAGGGGGTAGGAACTGGAAACACCATATATTTT. It codes for CASSLKGVGTGNTIYF. The V and J genes are TRBV5-4 and TRBJ1-3; tentatively, D is TRBD1 (6 bases). CDR3 length: 16 amino acids. Germline V CDR1 and CDR2: SGHNT, YYREEE (reference sequence). With 4 bases removed from V and 2 bases from J, the gap between germline ends came to 16 bases. Variable domain in full (rest from reference TRBV5-4 and TRBJ1-3): ETGVTQSPTHLIKTRGQQVTLRCSSQSGHNTVSWYQQALGQGPQFIFQYYREEENGRGNFPPRFSGLQFPNYSSELNVNALELDDSALYLCASSLKGVGTGNTIYFGEGSWLTVV.

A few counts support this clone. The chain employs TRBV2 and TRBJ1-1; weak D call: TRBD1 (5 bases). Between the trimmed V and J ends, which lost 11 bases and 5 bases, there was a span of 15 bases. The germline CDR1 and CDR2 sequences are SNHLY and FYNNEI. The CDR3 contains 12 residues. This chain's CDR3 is CAGRTGGTEAFF. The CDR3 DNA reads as TGTGCCGGCCGGACTGGGGGGACTGAAGCTTTCTTT.

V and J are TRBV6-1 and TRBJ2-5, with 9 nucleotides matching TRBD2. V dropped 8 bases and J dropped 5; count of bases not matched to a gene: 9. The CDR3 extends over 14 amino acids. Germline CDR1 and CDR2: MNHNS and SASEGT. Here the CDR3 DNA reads TGTGCCAGCGAAGGCGGGGGGGTTGGCGAGACCCAGTACTTC. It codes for CASEGGGVGETQYF.

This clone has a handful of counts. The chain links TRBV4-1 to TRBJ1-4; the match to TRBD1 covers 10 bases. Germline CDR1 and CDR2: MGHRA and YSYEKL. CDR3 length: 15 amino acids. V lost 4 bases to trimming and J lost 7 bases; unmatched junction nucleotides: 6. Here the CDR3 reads CASSLVGQGPEKLFF. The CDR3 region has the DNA TGCGCCAGCAGCCTAGTGGGACAGGGGCCTGAAAAACTGTTTTTT.

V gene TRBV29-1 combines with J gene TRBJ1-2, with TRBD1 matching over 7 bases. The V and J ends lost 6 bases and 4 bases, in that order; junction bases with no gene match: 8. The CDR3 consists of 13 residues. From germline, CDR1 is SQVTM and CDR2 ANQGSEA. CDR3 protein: CSVETTGSYGYTF. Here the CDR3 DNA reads TGCAGCGTCGAAACGACAGGGTCCTATGGCTACACCTTC.

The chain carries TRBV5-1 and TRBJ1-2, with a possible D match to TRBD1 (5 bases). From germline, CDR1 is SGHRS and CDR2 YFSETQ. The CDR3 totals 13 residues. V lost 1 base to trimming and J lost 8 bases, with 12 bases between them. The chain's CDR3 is CASSLFSGRGYTF. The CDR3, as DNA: TGCGCCAGCAGCTTGTTTTCAGGGCGGGGCTACACCTTC.